Listed here are 20 T cell receptor beta chains from one sample, sequenced in a study of shared clonotypes between healthy human individuals. Measured with immunoSEQ multiplex PCR; TCRdb has only the in-frame clones, and not every one. The sample contains roughly 500,000 clones, about 85% of which appear only once. Source material: PBMCs. The receptor set was obtained from a woman aged 35 to 49 in good health. Some clones in this sample may be carry-over from other donors' samples.

The chain employs TRBV10-2 and TRBJ2-1; 12 nucleotides line up with TRBD2. In germline, CDR1 is WSHSY, CDR2 SAAADI. J was trimmed by 10 bases and V by 0 bases; bases with no gene match: 7. CDR3 length equals 16 residues. The CDR3 DNA reads TGCGCCAGCAGTGAGTCGGGAACTAGCGGGAGGCCCGAGCAGTTCTTC. It translates to CASSESGTSGRPEQFF.

V gene TRBV9 combines with J gene TRBJ2-6, with D possibly TRBD1 on 7 matching bases. Looked up from germline, CDR1 is SGDLS and CDR2 is YYNGEE. V gave up 1 base and J gave up 6 bases, with 17 bases separating them. This CDR3 is 17 amino acids long. CDR3 residues: CASSVYLRGVEANVLTF. The DNA of the CDR3 is TGTGCCAGCAGCGTATATCTCAGGGGGGTAGAGGCCAACGTCCTGACTTTC.

The V gene is TRBV11-2, the J gene TRBJ2-3; D unclear. The CDR3 spans 14 residues. Trimming took 0 bases from V and 1 from J, leaving 5 bases between them. Germline CDR1 SGHAT, CDR2 FQNNGV. The CDR3 region has the DNA TGTGCCAGCAGCTTAGAACGGGGCACAGATACGCAGTATTTT. Protein: CASSLERGTDTQYF.

The V call is TRBV5-5, the J call TRBJ2-1; perhaps D is TRBD1 or TRBD2 (5 bases each). Germline V gives CDR1 SGHKS, CDR2 YYEKEE (reference sequence). Deletions cut 4 bases from V and 4 bases from J, with 18 bases between. CDR3 length: 16 amino acids. In nucleotides, the CDR3 is TGTGCCAGCAGCCCATACGGCAGCGGACAATACAATGAGCAGTTCTTC. Encoded protein: CASSPYGSGQYNEQFF. The full variable domain, with the rest looked up from reference TRBV5-5 and TRBJ2-1, is DAGVTQSPTHLIKTRGQQVTLRCSPISGHKSVSWYQQVLGQGPQFIFQYYEKEERGRGNFPDRFSARQFPNYSSELNVNALLLGDSALYLCASSPYGSGQYNEQFFGPGTRLTVL.

V and J are TRBV6-1 and TRBJ1-2; tentatively, D is TRBD1 (5 bases). CDR1 and CDR2 (germline): MNHNS, SASEGT. The CDR3 runs 18 residues. Trimming left V 4 bases short and J 9 bases short, with 30 bases between. The CDR3 reads CASSAQPASAGTPRSYTF. In DNA, the CDR3 is TGTGCCAGCAGTGCTCAACCTGCCTCTGCCGGGACCCCGAGAAGCTACACCTTC.

The chain recombines TRBV5-4 with TRBJ2-1, with TRBD1 matching over 7 bases. The CDR3 runs 15 residues. Germline values: CDR1 SGHNT, CDR2 YYREEE (reference sequence). Germline trimming cut 0 bases from V and 3 bases from J; bases unmatched to any gene: 3. The CDR3 loop reads CASSLGTGGYNEQFF. The CDR3 region has the DNA TGTGCCAGCAGCTTGGGGACAGGCGGCTACAATGAGCAGTTCTTC.

The chain links TRBV5-4 to TRBJ1-2; the match to TRBD1 covers 8 bases. The CDR3 runs to 17 residues. CDR1 and CDR2 (germline): SGHNT, YYREEE (reference sequence). V lost 2 bases, J lost 1 base, and 10 bases stayed unmatched. CDR3 residues: CASSLPLGQVDNYGYTF. In nucleotides, the CDR3 is TGTGCCAGCAGCTTACCTCTGGGACAGGTAGATAACTATGGCTACACCTTC.

The CDR3 nucleotides are TGTGCCAGCAGCAGGGGGGGAGAGACCCAGTACTTC. Translated, it gives CASSRGGETQYF. The chain employs TRBV21-1 and TRBJ2-5; the D call of TRBD2 is as the table states it, not checked on the DNA. TRBV21-1 is flagged as a pseudogene. The CDR3 length is 12 residues.

This clone has just one count. The chain couples TRBV30 to TRBJ2-5; D gene uncertain. In germline, CDR1 is GTSNPN, CDR2 SVGIG (reference sequence). V lost 1 base and J 2 bases, leaving 8 bases between the germline ends. CDR3 length equals 13 residues. The CDR3 bases are TGTGCCTGGAGTGGGCAGCCTCAAGAGACCCAGTACTTC. Translated: CAWSGQPQETQYF.

Remarks on this clone: This likely stems from a read error, as it lies one base from a far larger clone. The chain combines TRBV2 with TRBJ2-7; D unclear. This CDR3 has 13 residues. Germline V gene data show CDR1 as SNHLY and CDR2 as FYNNEI. This CDR3 reads CTSSDRQPYEQYF. The DNA of the CDR3 is TGTACCAGCAGTGATAGGCAACCTTACGAGCAGTACTTC.

CDR3 residues: CASSLDELAATYNEQFF. The DNA for the CDR3 is TGTGCCAGCAGCTTAGACGAACTAGCGGCAACATACAATGAGCAGTTCTTC. This chain joins TRBV7-8 and TRBJ2-1; 8 bases agree with TRBD2. CDR3 size: 17 residues. The ends lost 1 base at V and 4 bases at J; junction bases unmatched: 9. CDR1 and CDR2 (germline): SGHVS, FQNEAQ.

Of note for this clone: Since a far larger clone is one base different, this is likely a read error. The chain recombines TRBV6-6 with TRBJ1-1; maybe TRBD1 (5 bases). CDR1 MNHNY and CDR2 SVGAGI come from the germline V gene (reference sequence). Trimming removed 0 bases from V and 7 bases from J, with 12 bases in between. The CDR3 is 14 amino acids. The CDR3 sequence: CASSYSTMGDEAFF. CDR3 coding DNA: TGTGCCAGCAGTTACTCGACCATGGGGGATGAAGCTTTCTTT.

As regards this clone: A far larger clone lies a single base away; this is likely a read error. The chain uses TRBV11-3 and TRBJ2-2; D is possibly TRBD2 (5 bases). The CDR3 extends over 15 amino acids. CDR1 SGHNT and CDR2 YENEEA come from the germline V gene. The CDR3 here is CACSLDGPGTGELFF. The CDR3 DNA is TGTGCCTGCAGCTTAGACGGGCCGGGGACCGGGGAGCTGTTTTTT.

The chain carries TRBV28 and TRBJ2-2; D is unclear. Between the trimmed V and J ends, which lost 5 bases and 1 base, there was a span of 17 bases. From germline, CDR1 is MDHEN and CDR2 SYDVKM. The CDR3 sequence is 17 residues long. CDR3 amino acids: CASSLPFGRVNTGELFF. Written as DNA, the CDR3 is TGTGCCAGCAGTCTACCCTTTGGTAGGGTGAACACCGGGGAGCTGTTTTTT.

This clone was detected a few times. In DNA, the CDR3 is TGTGCCAGCTCGTCCGGACTTTTCTCTGGGGCCAACGTCCTGACTTTC. It translates to CASSSGLFSGANVLTF. The V and J genes are TRBV18 and TRBJ2-6; D may be TRBD2 (5 bases). V was trimmed by 6 bases and J by 0 bases, leaving 12 bases between them. Looked up from germline, CDR1 is KGHSH and CDR2 is LQKENI. This CDR3 is built from 16 residues. Full variable domain (rest looked up from reference TRBV18 and TRBJ2-6): NAGVMQNPRHLVRRRGQEARLRCSPMKGHSHVYWYRQLPEEGLKFMVYLQKENIIDESGMPKERFSAEFPKEGPSILRIQQVVRGDSAAYFCASSSGLFSGANVLTFGAGSRLTVL.

This clone has only one observation. This chain uses TRBV30 with TRBJ2-5, with 7 bases identical to TRBD2. The better agreement between TRBJ2-7 and the DNA end casts doubt on the J call. The CDR3 covers 13 residues. Germline V gene data show CDR1 as GTSNPN and CDR2 as SVGIG (reference sequence). Here the CDR3 DNA reads TGTGCCTGGAGGTGGACTAGTCAAGGCGAGCAGTACTTC. Translating gives CAWRWTSQGEQYF.

With regard to this clone: This sequence is one base from a far larger clone and is likely a read error. In the same sample, other DNA sequences code for this CDR3. The chain is built from TRBV2 and TRBJ2-5; D unclear. Germline CDR1 SNHLY, CDR2 FYNNEI. CDR3 size: 10 residues. The V end lost 6 bases, the J end lost 2 bases, and 1 base lay between the germline ends. DNA for the CDR3: TGTGCCAGCAGACAAGAGACCCAGTACTTC. Protein: CASRQETQYF.

The chain links TRBV7-9 to TRBJ2-1, with D unclear. V lost 0 bases and J lost 5, with 8 bases in between. This CDR3 is built from 14 residues. Per the germline V gene, CDR1 is SEHNR and CDR2 is FQNEAQ (reference sequence). In DNA, the CDR3 is TGTGCCAGCAGCTTAGCTTCGGCCCACAATGAGCAGTTCTTC. Encoded protein: CASSLASAHNEQFF.

The chain uses TRBV9 and TRBJ2-1, with D unresolved. This CDR3 is 15 amino acids long. The germline V gene encodes CDR1 SGDLS and CDR2 YYNGEE. The germline V and J ends were trimmed by 0 bases and 4 bases, with 11 bases remaining between them. CDR3 DNA sequence: TGTGCCAGCAGCGTAGCAGGCCTAAGATACAATGAGCAGTTCTTC. Amino acids: CASSVAGLRYNEQFF. Using reference TRBV9 and TRBJ2-1 for the parts outside the CDR3, the full variable domain is DSGVTQTPKHLITATGQRVTLRCSPRSGDLSVYWYQQSLDQGLQFLIQYYNGEERAKGNILERFSAQQFPDLHSELNLSSLELGDSALYFCASSVAGLRYNEQFFGPGTRLTVL.

The V gene is TRBV7-3, the J gene TRBJ1-3; unclear D gene. Germline V gene data show CDR1 as SGHTA and CDR2 as FQGTGA. V was shortened by 6 bases and J by 9 bases, with 15 bases between the two germline ends. The CDR3 is 13 amino acids. CDR3 sequence reads: CASRPHLGGTIYF. CDR3 nucleotide sequence: TGTGCCAGCAGACCCCACCTCGGAGGCACCATATATTTT.